Listed below are T cell receptor beta chains from one sample, sequenced in a study of T cell repertoires in cytomegalovirus infection. TCRdb redid the calling of the reads with MiXCR, one entry per CDR3 protein. Of about 450,000 distinct CDR3 sequences listed, 30% to 40% were seen once; the top ten hold roughly 13%. Material: PBMCs. The receptors were gathered from a human donor in good health (CMV status not recorded). Some clones in this sample may be carry-over from other donors' samples. The CDR3 runs from the conserved cysteine through the conserved F or W. D genes are given only for firm matches. Size is stated for part of the rows, as once, few or many counts, or as a class when the clone is expanded.

>TRBJ2-1|many|TRBD1|TRBV7-2
CASSLGGTGTNEQFF
TGTGCCAGCAGCTTAGGCGGGACAGGGACCAATGAGCAGTTCTTC
>TRBJ2-7|NA|NA|TRBV30
CAWSTGTSYEQYF
TGTGCCTGGAGCACAGGAACATCCTACGAGCAGTACTTC
>TRBJ1-2|many|TRBD1|TRBV7-2
CASSFGQGYGYTF
TGTGCCAGCAGCTTTGGACAGGGCTATGGCTACACCTTC
>TRBJ1-5|NA|NA|TRBV5-6
CASSFGGSHNQPQHF
TGTGCCAGCAGCTTTGGTGGATCTCACAATCAGCCCCAGCATTTT
>TRBJ1-2|NA|NA|TRBV6-2/TRBV6-3
CASGARGPGGYTF
TGTGCCAGCGGTGCCCGGGGTCCAGGGGGCTACACCTTC
>TRBJ1-2|NA|NA|TRBV28
CAIYRYHGYTF
TGTGCCATTTACAGGTACCATGGCTACACCTTC
>TRBJ2-7|NA|TRBD2|TRBV7-8
CASSPRLAEHEQYF
TGTGCCAGCAGCCCTAGACTAGCGGAACACGAGCAGTACTTC
>TRBJ2-5|many|TRBD2|TRBV7-6
CASSQLADQETQYF
TGTGCCAGCAGCCAACTAGCGGACCAAGAGACCCAGTACTTC
>TRBJ1-5|NA|NA|TRBV6-6
CASTQGVNQPQHF
TGTGCCAGCACCCAGGGTGTTAATCAGCCCCAGCATTTT
>TRBJ1-4|NA|TRBD1|TRBV4-1
CASSHSRTGSTNEKLFF
TGTGCCAGCAGCCACAGCCGGACAGGATCAACTAATGAAAAACTGTTTTTT
>TRBJ1-5|few|NA|TRBV6-6
CASSYTNQPQHF
TGTGCCAGCAGTTACACCAATCAGCCCCAGCATTTT
>TRBJ2-1|many|TRBD2|TRBV7-9
CASSFSGGGGDYNEQFF
TGTGCCAGCAGCTTTAGCGGGGGAGGGGGTGACTACAATGAGCAGTTCTTC
>TRBJ2-3|many|TRBD1|TRBV7-9
CASSPRTGGADTQYF
TGTGCCAGCAGCCCCCGGACAGGCGGCGCAGATACGCAGTATTTT
>TRBJ2-5|many|NA|TRBV7-2
CASSPNPAGVQETQYF
TGTGCCAGCAGCCCCAACCCTGCTGGGGTCCAAGAGACCCAGTACTTC
>TRBJ1-4|few|NA|TRBV7-2
CASSPLGPGPLNEKLFF
TGTGCCAGCAGCCCTCTCGGTCCGGGACCGCTTAATGAAAAACTGTTTTTT
>TRBJ1-6|NA|TRBD1|TRBV13
CASSSTGGLEESPLHF
TGTGCCAGCAGCTCGACAGGGGGCTTGGAAGAATCACCCCTCCACTTT
>TRBJ2-1|NA|NA|TRBV12-5
CASGTDGYNEQFF
TGTGCTAGTGGTACGGACGGTTACAATGAGCAGTTCTTC
>TRBJ2-7|NA|TRBD1|TRBV19
CASDPGTGGTYEQYF
TGTGCCAGCGATCCCGGGACAGGGGGAACCTACGAGCAGTACTTC
>TRBJ2-1|few|NA|TRBV7-2
CASSSHPTRFGSVNEQFF
TGTGCCAGCAGCTCCCATCCGACTAGGTTCGGGAGTGTTAATGAGCAGTTCTTC
>TRBJ1-1|NA|TRBD1|TRBV11-1
CASSLGTGTGVLGTEAFF
TGTGCCAGCAGCTTAGGAACCGGGACAGGCGTTCTGGGCACTGAAGCTTTCTTT
>TRBJ2-5|NA|TRBD1|TRBV12-3/TRBV12-4
CASTHFPGTGIQETQYF
TGTGCCAGCACCCATTTTCCCGGGACAGGCATCCAAGAGACCCAGTACTTC
>TRBJ2-3|few|TRBD2|TRBV5-5
CASSFLAGGAGDTQYF
TGTGCCAGCAGCTTCTTAGCGGGGGGGGCAGGAGATACGCAGTATTTT
>TRBJ1-5|NA|NA|TRBV12-3/TRBV12-4
CASSFTGIYQPQHF
TGTGCCAGCAGTTTTACGGGGATTTATCAGCCCCAGCATTTT
>TRBJ1-1|once|NA|TRBV27
CASSRFSGDTEAFF
TGTGCCAGCAGCCGCTTCTCAGGGGACACTGAAGCTTTCTTT
>TRBJ2-7|many|NA|TRBV7-2
CASSLGVAYEQYF
TGTGCCAGCAGCTTAGGAGTGGCCTACGAGCAGTACTTC
>TRBJ1-1|NA|NA|TRBV5-1
CASSLGGINTEAFF
TGCGCCAGCAGCTTGGGGGGGATTAACACTGAAGCTTTCTTT
>TRBJ2-4|NA|TRBD2|TRBV4-1
CASSQELAGGVKNIQYF
TGCGCCAGCAGCCAGGAACTAGCGGGGGGTGTCAAAAACATTCAGTACTTC
>TRBJ2-3|many|NA|TRBV7-2
CASSLLMDTQYF
TGTGCCAGCAGCTTATTAATGGATACGCAGTATTTT
>TRBJ2-5|NA|TRBD1|TRBV2
CASTSWDRGYQETQYF
TGTGCCAGCACTAGTTGGGACAGGGGGTACCAAGAGACCCAGTACTTC
>TRBJ2-4|NA|TRBD1|TRBV6-2/TRBV6-3
CASTREGASAKNIQYF
TGTGCCAGCACCCGAGAGGGGGCATCAGCCAAAAACATTCAGTACTTC
>TRBJ2-7|few|NA|TRBV7-2
CASSPSDRGAGEQYF
TGTGCCAGCAGCCCCAGTGATCGTGGGGCGGGGGAGCAGTACTTC
>TRBJ2-1|NA|TRBD2|TRBV7-3
CASSLTALAGGSHEQFF
TGTGCCAGCAGCTTAACGGCACTAGCGGGGGGGTCCCATGAGCAGTTCTTC
>TRBJ2-2|many|NA|TRBV7-3
CASSLDGTGELFF
TGTGCCAGCAGCTTAGATGGTACCGGGGAGCTGTTTTTT
>TRBJ1-1|NA|TRBD1|TRBV11-2
CASSLGRDRWDTEAFF
TGTGCCAGCAGCTTAGGTCGGGACAGGTGGGACACTGAAGCTTTCTTT
>TRBJ2-7|NA|NA|TRBV12-3/TRBV12-4
CASSFGPGEEQYF
TGTGCCAGCAGTTTTGGACCGGGCGAAGAGCAGTACTTC
>TRBJ2-1|NA|NA|TRBV19
CASSMGGRGNEQFF
TGTGCCAGTAGTATGGGGGGCCGGGGAAATGAGCAGTTCTTC
>TRBJ1-1|few|NA|TRBV7-9
CASRHIQLQNRDVNTEAFF
TGTGCCAGCAGACACATTCAACTCCAAAACAGGGATGTAAACACTGAAGCTTTCTTT
>TRBJ1-3|NA|NA|TRBV5-8
CASSLVSPSGNTIYF
TGTGCCAGCAGCTTGGTGAGCCCCTCCGGAAACACCATATATTTT
>TRBJ2-7|few|NA|TRBV6-5
CARRTDGSYEQYF
TGTGCCCGCCGAACGGACGGATCCTACGAGCAGTACTTC
>TRBJ1-2|many|NA|TRBV7-9
CASSKLQGHGYTF
TGTGCCAGCAGCAAACTCCAGGGACATGGCTACACCTTC
>TRBJ2-3|few|TRBD1|TRBV2
CASSPGTGVTDTQYF
TGTGCCAGCAGCCCCGGGACAGGGGTCACAGATACGCAGTATTTT
>TRBJ1-6|few|NA|TRBV12-3/TRBV12-4
CASSSRTANNSPLHF
TGTGCCAGCAGTTCGAGGACGGCCAATAATTCACCCCTCCACTTT
>TRBJ1-2|NA|TRBD1|TRBV6-2/TRBV6-3
CASRTTGTTYGYPF
TGTGCCAGCAGAACGACAGGGACAACCTATGGCTACCCCTTC
>TRBJ1-6|few|NA|TRBV12-3/TRBV12-4
CASSLGGGRNSPLHF
TGTGCCAGCAGTTTAGGTGGGGGGCGGAATTCACCCCTCCACTTT
>TRBJ1-1|many|NA|TRBV7-6
CASRGVRPMNTEAFF
TGTGCCAGCAGGGGGGTCCGCCCAATGAACACTGAAGCTTTCTTT
>TRBJ1-1|many|NA|TRBV23-1
CASSSPNTEAFF
TGCGCCAGCAGTTCGCCAAACACTGAAGCTTTCTTT
>TRBJ2-7|many|TRBD1|TRBV7-2
CASSLIGDSSYEQYF
TGTGCCAGCAGCTTAATAGGGGACAGCTCCTACGAGCAGTACTTC
>TRBJ2-5|few|NA|TRBV14
CASSQGPVGETQYF
TGTGCCAGCAGCCAAGGTCCGGTTGGGGAGACCCAGTACTTC
>TRBJ1-5|few|NA|TRBV19
CATHAVINSNQPQHF
TGTGCCACCCATGCGGTAATCAATAGCAATCAGCCCCAGCATTTT
>TRBJ1-1|NA|TRBD1|TRBV11-1
CASSGGQGAMNAEAFF
TGTGCCAGCAGCGGAGGACAGGGAGCCATGAACGCTGAAGCTTTCTTT
>TRBJ2-4|few|NA|TRBV6-1
CASSEAKFWGRVHF
TGTGCCAGCAGTGAAGCTAAGTTCTGGGGCAGGGTGCACTTC
>TRBJ2-1|few|NA|TRBV5-5
CASMGALDYNEQFF
TGTGCCAGCATGGGGGCCCTCGACTACAATGAGCAGTTCTTC
>TRBJ1-1|few|NA|TRBV30
CAWSVIREAFF
TGTGCCTGGAGTGTAATCAGAGAAGCTTTCTTT
>TRBJ2-7|NA|TRBD1|TRBV19
CASSPGQVSYEQSF
TGTGCCAGTAGTCCGGGACAGGTATCCTACGAGCAGTCCTTC